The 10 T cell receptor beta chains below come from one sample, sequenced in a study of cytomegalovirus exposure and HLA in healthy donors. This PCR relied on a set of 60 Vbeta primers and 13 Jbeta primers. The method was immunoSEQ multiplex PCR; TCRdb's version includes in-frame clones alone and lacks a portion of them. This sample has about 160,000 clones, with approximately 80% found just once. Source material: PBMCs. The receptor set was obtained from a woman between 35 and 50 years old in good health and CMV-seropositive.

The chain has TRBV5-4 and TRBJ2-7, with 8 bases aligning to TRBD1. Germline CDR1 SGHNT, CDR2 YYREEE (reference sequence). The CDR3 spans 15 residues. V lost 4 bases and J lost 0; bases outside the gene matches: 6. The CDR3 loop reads CASSVRTGYSYEQYF. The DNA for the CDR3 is TGTGCCAGCAGCGTTAGGACAGGGTACTCCTACGAGCAGTACTTC.

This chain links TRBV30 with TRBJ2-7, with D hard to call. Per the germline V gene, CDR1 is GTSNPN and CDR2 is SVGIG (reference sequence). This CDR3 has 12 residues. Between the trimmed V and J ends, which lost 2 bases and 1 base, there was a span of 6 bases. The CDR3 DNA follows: TGTGCCTGGAGTAGTCAGTCCTACGAGCAGTACTTC. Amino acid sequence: CAWSSQSYEQYF.

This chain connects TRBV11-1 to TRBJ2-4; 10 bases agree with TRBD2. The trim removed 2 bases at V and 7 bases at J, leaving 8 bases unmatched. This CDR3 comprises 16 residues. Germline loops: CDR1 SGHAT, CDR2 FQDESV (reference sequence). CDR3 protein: CASSLSSSGGMNIQYF. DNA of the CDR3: TGTGCCAGCAGCTTAAGTTCTAGCGGGGGAATGAACATTCAGTACTTC. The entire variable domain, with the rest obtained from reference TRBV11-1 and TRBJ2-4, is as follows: EAEVAQSPRYKITEKSQAVAFWCDPISGHATLYWYRQILGQGPELLVQFQDESVVDDSQLPKDRFSAERLKGVDSTLKIQPAELGDSAMYLCASSLSSSGGMNIQYFGAGTRLSVL.

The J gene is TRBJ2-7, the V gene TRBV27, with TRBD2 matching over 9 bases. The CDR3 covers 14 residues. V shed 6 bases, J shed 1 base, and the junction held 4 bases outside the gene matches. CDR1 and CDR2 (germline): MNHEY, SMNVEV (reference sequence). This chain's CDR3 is CASRGTSRSYEQYF. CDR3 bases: TGTGCCAGCAGAGGGACTAGCAGATCCTACGAGCAGTACTTC.

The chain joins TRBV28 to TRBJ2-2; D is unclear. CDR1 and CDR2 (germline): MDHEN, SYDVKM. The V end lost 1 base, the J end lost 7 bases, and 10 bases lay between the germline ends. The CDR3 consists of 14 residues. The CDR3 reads CASSLFTVHGELFF. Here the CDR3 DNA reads TGTGCCAGCAGTTTATTTACAGTGCACGGGGAGCTGTTTTTT.

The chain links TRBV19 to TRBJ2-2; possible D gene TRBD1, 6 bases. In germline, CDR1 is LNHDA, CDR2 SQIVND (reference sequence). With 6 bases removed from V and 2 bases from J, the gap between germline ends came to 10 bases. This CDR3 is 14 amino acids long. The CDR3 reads CASSKGGNTGELFF. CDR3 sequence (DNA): TGTGCCAGTAGCAAAGGGGGAAACACCGGGGAGCTGTTTTTT.

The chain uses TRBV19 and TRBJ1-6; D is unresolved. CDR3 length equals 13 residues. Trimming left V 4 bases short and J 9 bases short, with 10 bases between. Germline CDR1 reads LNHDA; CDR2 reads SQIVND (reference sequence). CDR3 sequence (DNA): TGTGCCAGTAGTACCGATACGAGTTCACCCCTCCACTTT. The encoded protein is CASSTDTSSPLHF.

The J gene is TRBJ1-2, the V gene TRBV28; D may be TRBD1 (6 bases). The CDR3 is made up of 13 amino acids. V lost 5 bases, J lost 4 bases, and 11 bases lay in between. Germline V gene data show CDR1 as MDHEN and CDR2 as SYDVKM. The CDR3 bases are TGTGCCAGCAGTCTGACAGGCCGCTATGGCTACACCTTC. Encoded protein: CASSLTGRYGYTF.

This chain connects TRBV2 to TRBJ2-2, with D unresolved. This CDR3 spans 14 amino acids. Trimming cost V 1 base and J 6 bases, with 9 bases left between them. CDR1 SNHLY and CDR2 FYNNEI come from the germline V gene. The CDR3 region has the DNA TGTGCCAGCAGTGAAGAAATAGTTCCCGGGGAGCTGTTTTTT. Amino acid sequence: CASSEEIVPGELFF. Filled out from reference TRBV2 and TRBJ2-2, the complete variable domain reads EPEVTQTPSHQVTQMGQEVILRCVPISNHLYFYWYRQILGQKVEFLVSFYNNEISEKSEIFDDQFSVERPDGSNFTLKIRSTKLEDSAMYFCASSEEIVPGELFFGEGSRLTVL.

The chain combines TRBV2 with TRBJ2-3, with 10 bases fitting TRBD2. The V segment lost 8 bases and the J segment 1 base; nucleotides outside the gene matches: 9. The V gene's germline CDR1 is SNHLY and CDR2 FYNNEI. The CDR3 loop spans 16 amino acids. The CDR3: CASGALGLAGTDTQYF. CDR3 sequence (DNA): TGTGCCAGCGGAGCTCTAGGACTAGCGGGCACAGATACGCAGTATTTT.